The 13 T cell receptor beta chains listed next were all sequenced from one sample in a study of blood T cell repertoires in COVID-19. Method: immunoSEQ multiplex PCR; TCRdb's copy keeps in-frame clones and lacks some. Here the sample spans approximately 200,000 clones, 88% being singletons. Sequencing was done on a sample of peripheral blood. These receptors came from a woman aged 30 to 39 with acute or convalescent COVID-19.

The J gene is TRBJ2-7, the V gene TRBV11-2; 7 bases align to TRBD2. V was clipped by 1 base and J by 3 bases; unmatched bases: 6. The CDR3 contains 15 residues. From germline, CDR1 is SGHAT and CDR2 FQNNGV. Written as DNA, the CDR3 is TGTGCCAGCAGCTTAGGGGGGACTACATACTACGAGCAGTACTTC. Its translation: CASSLGGTTYYEQYF. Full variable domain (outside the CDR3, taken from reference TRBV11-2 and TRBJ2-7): EAGVAQSPRYKIIEKRQSVAFWCNPISGHATLYWYQQILGQGPKLLIQFQNNGVVDDSQLPKDRFSAERLKGVDSTLKIQPAKLEDSAVYLCASSLGGTTYYEQYFGPGTRLTVT.

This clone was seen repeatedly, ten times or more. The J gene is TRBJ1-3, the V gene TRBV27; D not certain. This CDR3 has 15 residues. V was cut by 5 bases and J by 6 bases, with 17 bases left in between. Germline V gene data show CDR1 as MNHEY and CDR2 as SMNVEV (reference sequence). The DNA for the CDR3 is TGTGCCAGCAGTCCCTCACGGCACGGGATAAACACCATATATTTT. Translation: CASSPSRHGINTIYF.

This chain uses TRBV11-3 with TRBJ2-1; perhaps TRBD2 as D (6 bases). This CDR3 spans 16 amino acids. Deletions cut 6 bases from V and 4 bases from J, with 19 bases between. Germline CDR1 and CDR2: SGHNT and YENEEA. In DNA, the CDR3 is TGTGCCAGCAGTCTTAACGGGAGAGGGCCATACAATGAGCAGTTCTTC. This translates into CASSLNGRGPYNEQFF.

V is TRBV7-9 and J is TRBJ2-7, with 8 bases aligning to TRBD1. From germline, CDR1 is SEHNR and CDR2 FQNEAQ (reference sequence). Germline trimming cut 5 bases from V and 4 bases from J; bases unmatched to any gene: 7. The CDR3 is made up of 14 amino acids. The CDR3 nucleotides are TGTGCCAGCAGCCACCCCAGGGGGCCGTACGAGCAGTACTTC. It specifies CASSHPRGPYEQYF.

The CDR3 here is CASSISGEAFF. CDR3 DNA sequence: TGTGCCAGTAGTATTTCGGGTGAAGCTTTCTTT. The rearrangement joins TRBV19 to TRBJ1-1, with D unclear. Germline V gene data show CDR1 as LNHDA and CDR2 as SQIVND (reference sequence). V was clipped by 3 bases and J by 7 bases, with 6 bases between them. The CDR3 totals 11 residues.

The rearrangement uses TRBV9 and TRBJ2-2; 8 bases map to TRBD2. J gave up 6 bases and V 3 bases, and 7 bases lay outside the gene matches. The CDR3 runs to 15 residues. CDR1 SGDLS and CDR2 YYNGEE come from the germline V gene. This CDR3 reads CASSGGTRFSGELFF. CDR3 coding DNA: TGTGCCAGCAGCGGCGGGACTAGGTTCTCCGGGGAGCTGTTTTTT.

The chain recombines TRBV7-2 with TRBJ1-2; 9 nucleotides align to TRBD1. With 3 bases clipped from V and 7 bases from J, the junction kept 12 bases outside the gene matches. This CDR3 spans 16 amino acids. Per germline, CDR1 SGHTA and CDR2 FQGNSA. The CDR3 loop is CASSLGQGRSGGGYTF. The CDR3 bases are TGTGCCAGCAGCTTGGGACAGGGAAGGAGCGGGGGTGGCTACACCTTC.

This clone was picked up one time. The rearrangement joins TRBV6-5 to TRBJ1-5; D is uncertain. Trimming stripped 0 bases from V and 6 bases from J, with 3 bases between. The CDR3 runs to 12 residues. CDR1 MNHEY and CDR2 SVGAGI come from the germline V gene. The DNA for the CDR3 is TGTGCCAGCAGTTACTCGAGTCAGCCCCAGCATTTT. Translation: CASSYSSQPQHF.

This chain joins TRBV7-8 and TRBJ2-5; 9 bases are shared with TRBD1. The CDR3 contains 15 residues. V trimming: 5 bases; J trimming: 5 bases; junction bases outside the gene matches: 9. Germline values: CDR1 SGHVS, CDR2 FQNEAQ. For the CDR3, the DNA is TGTGCCAGCAGCCGCCTCTCAGGACAGGGGGAGACCCAGTACTTC. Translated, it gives CASSRLSGQGETQYF.

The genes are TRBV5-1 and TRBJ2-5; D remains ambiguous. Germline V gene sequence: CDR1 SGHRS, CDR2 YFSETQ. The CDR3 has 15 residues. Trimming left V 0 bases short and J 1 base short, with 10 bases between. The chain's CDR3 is CASSLVADLQETQYF. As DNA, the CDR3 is TGCGCCAGCAGCTTGGTGGCGGATCTCCAAGAGACCCAGTACTTC.

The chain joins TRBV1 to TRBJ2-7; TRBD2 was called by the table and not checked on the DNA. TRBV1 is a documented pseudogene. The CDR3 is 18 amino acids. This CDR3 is CTSSQGRGGLAGFAEQYF. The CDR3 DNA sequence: TGCACCAGCAGCCAAGGAAGAGGGGGACTAGCGGGATTCGCCGAGCAGTACTTC.

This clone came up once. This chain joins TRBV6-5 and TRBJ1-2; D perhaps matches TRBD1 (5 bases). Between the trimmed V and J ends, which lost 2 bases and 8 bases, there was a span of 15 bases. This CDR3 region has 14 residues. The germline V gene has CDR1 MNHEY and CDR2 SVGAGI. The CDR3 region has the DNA TGTGCCAGCAGTTACGCGCAGGGTTCCCTCGGCTACACCTTC. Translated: CASSYAQGSLGYTF.

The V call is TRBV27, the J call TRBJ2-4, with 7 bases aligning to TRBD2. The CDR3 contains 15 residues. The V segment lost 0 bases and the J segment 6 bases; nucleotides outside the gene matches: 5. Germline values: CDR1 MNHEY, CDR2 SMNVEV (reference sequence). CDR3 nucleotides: TGTGCCAGCAGTTTATCGCGGGGGACGAGAAACATTCAGTACTTC. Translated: CASSLSRGTRNIQYF.